The 15 T cell receptor beta chains below come from one sample, sequenced in a study of blood T cell repertoires in COVID-19. Some clones are missing from TCRdb's copy, which holds only in-frame ones; the method was immunoSEQ multiplex PCR. The top ten clones hold around 1.5% of a sample with 200,000 to 250,000 clones, 65% to 90% of them seen once. The sample taken for sequencing was peripheral blood. The source is a woman in her 40s who had recovered from COVID-19.

J is TRBJ1-6 and V is TRBV4-1; a weak D match, TRBD1 (6 bases). The CDR3 runs 15 residues. V lost 5 bases and J lost 4, with 12 bases in between. Germline assignment: CDR1 MGHRA and CDR2 YSYEKL. Here the CDR3 reads CASSLLDSYNSPLHF. The CDR3 DNA is TGCGCCAGCAGCTTACTGGACAGTTATAATTCACCCCTCCACTTT.

The chain couples TRBV7-8 to TRBJ2-2, with TRBD2 identical over 10 bases. This CDR3 contains 18 residues. The junction had 9 bases not matched to a gene; V was cut back by 5 bases and J by 0 bases. CDR1 SGHVS and CDR2 FQNEAQ come from the germline V gene. The CDR3 DNA reads TGTGCCAGCAGCCCGCCTACTAGCGGGGCCACGAACACCGGGGAGCTGTTTTTT. Translation gives CASSPPTSGATNTGELFF.

The chain links TRBV7-3 to TRBJ2-5; tentative D call: TRBD2 (8 bases). Germline CDR1 and CDR2: SGHTA and FQGTGA. The length of the CDR3 is 15 residues. The germline V and J ends were trimmed by 6 bases and 1 base, with 15 bases remaining between them. The CDR3 DNA is TGTGCCAGCAGTCCAGGGGGACTAGGCCAAGAGACCCAGTACTTC. Its translation is CASSPGGLGQETQYF. The full variable domain, completed using reference TRBV7-3 and TRBJ2-5, is GAGVSQTPSNKVTEKGKYVELRCDPISGHTALYWYRQSLGQGPEFLIYFQGTGAADDSGLPNDRFFAVRPEGSVSTLKIQRTERGDSAVYLCASSPGGLGQETQYFGPGTRLLVL.

The chain recombines TRBV9 with TRBJ1-1, with TRBD1 as a possible D gene (6 bases). In germline, CDR1 is SGDLS, CDR2 YYNGEE. The CDR3 covers 13 residues. Trimming took off 3 bases at V and 1 base at J, with 7 bases between the two ends. The chain's CDR3 is CASSARGNTEAFF. The CDR3 DNA reads as TGTGCCAGCAGCGCCAGGGGGAACACTGAAGCTTTCTTT.

The rearrangement uses TRBV7-2 and TRBJ2-1, with D maybe TRBD1 (6 bases). The V end lost 1 base, the J end lost 3 bases, and 10 bases lay between the germline ends. CDR3 length equals 15 residues. Germline CDR1 SGHTA, CDR2 FQGNSA. CDR3 region: CASSLEGQLYNEQFF. CDR3 bases: TGTGCCAGCAGCTTAGAAGGACAGCTCTACAATGAGCAGTTCTTC. The full variable domain, its missing parts supplied by reference TRBV7-2 and TRBJ2-1, is GAGVSQSPSNKVTEKGKDVELRCDPISGHTALYWYRQSLGQGLEFLIYFQGNSAPDKSGLPSDRFSAERTGGSVSTLTIQRTQQEDSAVYLCASSLEGQLYNEQFFGPGTRLTVL.

This clone came up once. The chain joins TRBV27 to TRBJ1-1, with D possibly matching TRBD1 (6 bases). Trimming cost V 5 bases and J 3 bases, with 16 bases left between them. Germline lookup yields CDR1 MNHEY and CDR2 SMNVEV (reference sequence). The CDR3 is 15 residues long. The CDR3 here is CASSQRGAPHTEAFF. CDR3 bases: TGTGCCAGCAGTCAACGGGGGGCGCCCCACACTGAAGCTTTCTTT.

The chain couples TRBV11-3 to TRBJ2-2; unclear D gene. The CDR3 sequence is 12 residues long. Deletions cut 0 bases from V and 7 bases from J, with 3 bases between. Germline V gene data show CDR1 as SGHNT and CDR2 as YENEEA. Here the CDR3 reads CASSLEYGELFF. CDR3 DNA: TGTGCCAGCAGCTTAGAATACGGGGAGCTGTTTTTT.

The DNA for the CDR3 is TGTGCCAGCAGCCTTCGGGGCGGGGCCACTGAAGCTTTCTTT. Its protein is CASSLRGGATEAFF. The genes are TRBV6-5 and TRBJ1-1; possible D gene TRBD1, 5 bases. Trimming left V 6 bases short and J 4 bases short, with 15 bases between. The CDR3 consists of 14 residues. CDR1 MNHEY and CDR2 SVGAGI come from the germline V gene.

J is TRBJ2-7 and V is TRBV5-6, with 7 bases matching TRBD1. Germline V CDR1 and CDR2: SGHDT, YYEEEE. This CDR3 is built from 12 residues. With 6 bases clipped from V and 6 bases from J, the junction kept 6 bases outside the gene matches. The CDR3 loop is CASTYNRGEQYF. In DNA, the CDR3 is TGTGCCAGCACCTATAACAGGGGCGAGCAGTACTTC.

The CDR3 sequence is CASSDKPGGKPYEQYF. For the CDR3, the DNA is TGCGCCAGCAGCGACAAACCAGGGGGCAAGCCCTACGAGCAGTACTTC. V gene TRBV5-1 combines with J gene TRBJ2-7; 8 bases fit TRBD1. With 4 bases clipped from V and 2 bases from J, the junction kept 11 bases outside the gene matches. Per germline, CDR1 SGHRS and CDR2 YFSETQ. The CDR3 is made up of 16 amino acids.

The chain has TRBV28 and TRBJ2-3, with 9 bases that match TRBD2. Germline assignment: CDR1 MDHEN and CDR2 SYDVKM. This CDR3 is 19 amino acids long. V trimming: 5 bases; J trimming: 0 bases; junction bases outside the gene matches: 15. CDR3 DNA sequence: TGTGCCAGCAGTGCCCCAGTAGCGGGGGTTCACTCTAGCACAGATACGCAGTATTTT. It translates to CASSAPVAGVHSSTDTQYF.

The chain joins TRBV7-2 to TRBJ2-7, with 10 bases lining up with TRBD1. V was clipped by 4 bases and J by 3 bases; unmatched bases: 9. Per the germline V gene, CDR1 is SGHTA and CDR2 is FQGNSA. The CDR3 contains 16 residues. CDR3 in amino acids: CASSSWDRGAHYEQYF. The CDR3 bases are TGTGCCAGCAGCTCCTGGGACAGGGGCGCACACTACGAGCAGTACTTC.

As to this clone: The identical CDR3 is also encoded by other nucleotide sequences in the sample. The genes are TRBV7-2 and TRBJ2-7; TRBD1 aligns across 7 bases. Looked up from germline, CDR1 is SGHTA and CDR2 is FQGNSA. Trimming took 5 bases from V and 4 from J; bases not matched to a gene: 8. There are 14 residues in the CDR3. The CDR3 sequence: CASSQRQGPYEQYF. CDR3 nucleotide sequence: TGTGCCAGCAGCCAAAGACAGGGTCCTTACGAGCAGTACTTC.

In DNA form, the CDR3 reads TGCGCCAGCAGCGTCGTACAGGGTCGAGGGGCACGAGCTTTCTTT. This sequence encodes CASSVVQGRGARAFF. V gene TRBV5-1 combines with J gene TRBJ1-1; TRBD1 might be the D (6 bases). Between the trimmed V and J ends, which lost 4 bases and 10 bases, there was a span of 23 bases. Germline V gene lookup returns CDR1 SGHRS and CDR2 YFSETQ. The length of the CDR3 is 15 residues.

The chain is built from TRBV18 and TRBJ1-1, with D unresolved. CDR1 is KGHSH, CDR2 LQKENI, per germline. CDR3 length: 12 amino acids. Trimming stripped 0 bases from V and 10 bases from J, with 9 bases between. CDR3 nucleotide sequence: TGTGCCAGCTCACCACCGGCGGGCCTAGCTTTCTTT. It codes for CASSPPAGLAFF.